Each of the 23 T cell receptor beta chains below was sequenced from the same sample in a study of blood T cell repertoires in COVID-19 (TCRdb year 2020). Libraries were built with the immunoSEQ multiplex PCR assay. Here the immuneACCESS table is served through TCRdb, limited to in-frame sequences with V and J called. Missing clones are a known gap in these copies; in checked studies unresolved V genes cover under half, and the rest lacks a known reason. The sample includes tens of thousands of clones, with approximately 92% observed a single time. Roughly 6.5% of the sample rests with the top ten. The sequenced sample consisted of peripheral blood. The receptors stem from a man aged 45 to 65 with active COVID-19.

The chain joins TRBV6-2 or TRBV6-3 to TRBJ2-2; 7 bases are a match to TRBD2. Germline loops: CDR1 MNHEY, CDR2 SVGEGT. The CDR3 consists of 15 residues. The ends lost 5 bases at V and 1 base at J; junction bases unmatched: 4. The CDR3 bases are TGTGCCAGCAGTACCTTAGCGGGGAACACCGGGGAGCTGTTTTTT. Protein product: CASSTLAGNTGELFF.

The chain links TRBV6-5 to TRBJ1-1; 7 nucleotides match TRBD1. The V segment lost 4 bases and the J segment 0 bases; nucleotides outside the gene matches: 2. Germline V gives CDR1 MNHEY, CDR2 SVGAGI. The CDR3 runs 14 residues. CDR3 in amino acids: CASSLQGLNTEAFF. The CDR3 nucleotides are TGTGCCAGCAGTTTACAGGGGCTGAACACTGAAGCTTTCTTT.

This clone is a singleton in its sample. V and J are TRBV24-1 and TRBJ2-1; no clear D. Germline V gives CDR1 KGHDR, CDR2 SFDVKD. With 4 bases removed from V and 6 bases from J, the gap between germline ends came to 12 bases. This CDR3 region has 14 residues. The CDR3: CATSDSTLLNEQFF. The CDR3 nucleotides read TGTGCCACCAGTGACTCGACTCTTCTCAATGAGCAGTTCTTC.

This chain connects TRBV7-2 to TRBJ2-7; tentatively, D is TRBD2 (7 bases). V was trimmed by 5 bases and J by 7 bases, leaving 15 bases between them. Germline V gene data show CDR1 as SGHTA and CDR2 as FQGNSA. This CDR3 spans 13 amino acids. The DNA of the CDR3 is TGTGCCAGCAGCCCCGCGGGGGCCCGGGAGCAGTACTTC. Protein: CASSPAGAREQYF.

The chain uses TRBV5-1 and TRBJ2-2; a possible D gene is TRBD2 (6 bases). CDR1 SGHRS and CDR2 YFSETQ come from the germline V gene. V was cut by 0 bases and J by 3 bases, with 9 bases left in between. This CDR3 is 15 amino acids long. CDR3: CASSLVSGHTGELFF. CDR3 nucleotides: TGCGCCAGCAGCTTGGTTAGCGGTCACACCGGGGAGCTGTTTTTT.

The genes are TRBV27 and TRBJ2-7; possibly TRBD1 for D (7 bases). This CDR3 has 14 amino acids. Deletions cut 5 bases from V and 4 bases from J, with 15 bases between. Germline V gene lookup returns CDR1 MNHEY and CDR2 SMNVEV (reference sequence). The CDR3 DNA reads TGTGCCAGCAGTCCCCAGGGGGGTGGGTACGAGCAGTACTTC. As protein: CASSPQGGGYEQYF.

The J gene is TRBJ2-7, the V gene TRBV25-1, with 9 bases that match TRBD1. Germline trimming cut 3 bases from V and 6 bases from J; bases unmatched to any gene: 9. In germline, CDR1 is MGHDK, CDR2 SYGVNS. CDR3 size: 15 residues. This CDR3 reads CASSDSNRGRFEQYF. CDR3 coding DNA: TGTGCCAGCAGTGACTCGAACAGGGGGCGTTTCGAGCAGTACTTC.

The chain uses TRBV23-1 and TRBJ2-3, with 9 bases aligning to TRBD2. TRBV23-1 is an open reading frame whose function is uncertain. Losses at the gene ends were 4 bases for V and 2 bases for J; bases not matched to a gene: 10. The CDR3 length is 17 residues. The CDR3: CASSLTRAGGYTDTQYF. The CDR3 nucleotides are TGCGCCAGCAGTCTGACCAGGGCGGGAGGGTACACAGATACGCAGTATTTT.

The chain carries TRBV5-4 and TRBJ2-7, with 13 bases aligning to TRBD2. Germline loops: CDR1 SGHNT, CDR2 YYREEE (reference sequence). This CDR3 contains 15 residues. The V segment lost 4 bases and the J segment 6 bases; nucleotides outside the gene matches: 7. The CDR3 spells CASSPGLAGRSEQYF. CDR3 nucleotides: TGTGCCAGCAGCCCGGGACTAGCGGGACGTTCCGAGCAGTACTTC.

CDR3 loop: CASRRDGYTF. CDR3 nucleotide sequence: TGTGCCAGCCGCAGGGATGGCTACACCTTC. The chain employs TRBV2 and TRBJ1-2; D possibly corresponds to TRBD1 (5 bases). Germline CDR1 is SNHLY and CDR2 is FYNNEI. CDR3 size: 10 residues. Trimming pared 8 bases from V and 6 bases from J, leaving 7 bases between.

The rearrangement uses TRBV29-1 and TRBJ2-5, with 7 bases fitting TRBD1. There are 14 residues in the CDR3. V lost 8 bases, J lost 4 bases, and 13 bases stayed unmatched. Germline values: CDR1 SQVTM, CDR2 ANQGSEA. This CDR3 reads CSYSNWAGGETQYF. The CDR3 DNA is TGCAGCTACTCTAACTGGGCAGGGGGAGAGACCCAGTACTTC. The full variable domain, with the rest looked up from reference TRBV29-1 and TRBJ2-5, is SAVISQKPSRDICQRGTSLTIQCQVDSQVTMMFWYRQQPGQSLTLIATANQGSEATYESGFVIDKFPISRPNLTFSTLTVSNMSPEDSSIYLCSYSNWAGGETQYFGPGTRLLVL.

The chain joins TRBV19 to TRBJ2-7; D remains unclear. Trimming stripped 3 bases from V and 9 bases from J, with 18 bases between. The CDR3 has 14 residues. In germline, CDR1 is LNHDA, CDR2 SQIVND (reference sequence). The CDR3 loop reads CASSISPQSVGQYF. The CDR3 DNA follows: TGTGCCAGTAGTATCTCCCCACAGTCCGTAGGGCAGTACTTC. The full variable domain, in which reference TRBV19 and TRBJ2-7 provide the parts outside the CDR3, is DGGITQSPKYLFRKEGQNVTLSCEQNLNHDAMYWYRQDPGQGLRLIYYSQIVNDFQKGDIAEGYSVSREKKESFPLTVTSAQKNPTAFYLCASSISPQSVGQYFGPGTRLTVT.

The chain is built from TRBV6-1 and TRBJ1-4; perhaps TRBD1 as D (6 bases). Germline assignment: CDR1 MNHNS and CDR2 SASEGT. With 0 bases removed from V and 6 bases from J, the gap between germline ends came to 11 bases. There are 15 residues in the CDR3. The CDR3 protein is CASSEAGRGYEKLFF. For the CDR3, the DNA is TGTGCCAGCAGTGAAGCAGGCAGGGGCTATGAAAAACTGTTTTTT.

The chain joins TRBV7-9 to TRBJ2-3, with 12 bases matching TRBD2. This CDR3 has 16 amino acids. Germline CDR1 reads SEHNR; CDR2 reads FQNEAQ (reference sequence). Unmatched junction bases numbered 6, after V lost 3 bases and J lost 5 bases. The CDR3 nucleotides are TGTGCCAGCAGCTTCCGACTAGCGGGAGCCGGAGATACGCAGTATTTT. Its protein product is CASSFRLAGAGDTQYF.

In this sample, this clone turned up once. This sequence joins TRBV5-1 and TRBJ1-1; D not resolved. Germline V gives CDR1 SGHRS, CDR2 YFSETQ. The V and J ends lost 0 bases and 7 bases respectively, with 7 bases between them. The CDR3 extends over 12 amino acids. CDR3 sequence (DNA): TGCGCCAGCAGCTTGGCGGGAATTGAAGCTTTCTTT. Amino acid sequence: CASSLAGIEAFF. Full variable domain (outside the CDR3, taken from reference TRBV5-1 and TRBJ1-1): KAGVTQTPRYLIKTRGQQVTLSCSPISGHRSVSWYQQTPGQGLQFLFEYFSETQRNKGNFPGRFSGRQFSNSRSEMNVSTLELGDSALYLCASSLAGIEAFFGQGTRLTVV.

The CDR3 here is CASSSGQETQYF. The CDR3 nucleotides read TGTGCCAGCAGCTCGGGCCAAGAGACCCAGTACTTC. The rearrangement joins TRBV11-2 to TRBJ2-5; D unresolved. The CDR3 consists of 12 residues. The germline gives CDR1 SGHAT, CDR2 FQNNGV. V lost 4 bases and J 1 base, leaving 4 bases between the germline ends.

Only one count was recorded for this clone. The chain carries TRBV3-1 (or the pseudogene TRBV3-2) and TRBJ1-2, with TRBD1 as a possible D gene (6 bases). CDR3 length: 14 residues. Deletions cut 5 bases from V and 7 bases from J, with 17 bases between. Per germline, CDR1 LGHDT and CDR2 YNNKEL (reference sequence). DNA of the CDR3: TGTGCCAGCAGCTGGCGAGGGGGGGAGGGTGGCTACACCTTC. This translates into CASSWRGGEGGYTF.

This sequence joins TRBV28 and TRBJ1-2; D uncertain. V lost 8 bases, J lost 6 bases, and 19 bases lay in between. Germline V gene lookup returns CDR1 MDHEN and CDR2 SYDVKM. This CDR3 has 14 amino acids. The CDR3 sequence is CASSSRGRGDGYTF. The CDR3 region has the DNA TGTGCCAGCTCTTCTCGAGGACGGGGTGATGGCTACACCTTC.

The rearrangement joins TRBV6-4 to TRBJ1-4; D perhaps matches TRBD1 (5 bases). Germline lookup yields CDR1 MRHNA and CDR2 SNTAGT. The CDR3 spans 14 residues. The CDR3 sequence: CGDASGATNEKLFF. Here the CDR3 DNA reads TGTGGAGACGCCTCGGGGGCAACTAATGAAAAACTGTTTTTT.

The chain couples TRBV30 to TRBJ1-4; D is possibly TRBD1 (6 bases). Germline CDR1 reads GTSNPN; CDR2 reads SVGIG (reference sequence). The CDR3 consists of 15 residues. With 4 bases removed from V and 3 bases from J, the gap between germline ends came to 15 bases. The CDR3 bases are TGTGCCTGGACTATTAGGGGGGGGGCTAATGAAAAACTGTTTTTT. Protein product: CAWTIRGGANEKLFF.

A word on this clone: The sample contains more than one DNA sequence encoding this CDR3. V and J are TRBV4-3 and TRBJ2-1; maybe TRBD1 (6 bases). Trimming removed 0 bases from V and 9 bases from J, with 9 bases in between. The CDR3 contains 13 residues. CDR1 LGHNA and CDR2 YSLEER come from the germline V gene. CDR3 nucleotide sequence: TGCGCCAGCAGCCAAGACAGGGGCGGTGAGCAGTTCTTC. It encodes CASSQDRGGEQFF.

J is TRBJ2-1 and V is TRBV24-1; TRBD2 matches 15 bases. CDR3 length equals 16 residues. From germline, CDR1 is KGHDR and CDR2 SFDVKD. V gave up 4 bases and J gave up 7 bases; unmatched junction bases: 4. The CDR3 here is CATSDGLAGGWNEQFF. The DNA for the CDR3 is TGTGCCACCAGTGACGGACTAGCGGGAGGGTGGAATGAGCAGTTCTTC.

The chain has TRBV7-8 and TRBJ2-5; TRBD2 might be the D (7 bases). The CDR3 contains 17 residues. Trimming pared 1 base from V and 6 bases from J, leaving 21 bases between. CDR1 is SGHVS and CDR2 is FQNEAQ in the germline V gene. This chain's CDR3 is CASSLGGRRGLLKTQYF. The CDR3 bases are TGTGCCAGCAGCTTAGGGGGACGGCGGGGGCTCCTGAAGACCCAGTACTTC.